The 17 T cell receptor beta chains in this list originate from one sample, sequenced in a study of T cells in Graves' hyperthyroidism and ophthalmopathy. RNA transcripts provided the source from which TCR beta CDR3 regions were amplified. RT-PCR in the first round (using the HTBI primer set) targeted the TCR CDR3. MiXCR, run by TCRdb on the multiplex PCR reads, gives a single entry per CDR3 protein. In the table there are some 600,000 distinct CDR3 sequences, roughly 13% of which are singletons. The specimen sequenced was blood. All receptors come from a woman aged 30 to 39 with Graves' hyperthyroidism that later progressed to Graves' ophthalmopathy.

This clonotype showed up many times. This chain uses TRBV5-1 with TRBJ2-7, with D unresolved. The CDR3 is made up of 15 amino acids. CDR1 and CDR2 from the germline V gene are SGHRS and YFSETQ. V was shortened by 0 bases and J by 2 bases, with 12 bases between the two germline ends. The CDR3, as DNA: TGCGCCAGCAGCTTGGAACCGGACGGACCCTACGAGCAGTACTTC. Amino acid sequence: CASSLEPDGPYEQYF.

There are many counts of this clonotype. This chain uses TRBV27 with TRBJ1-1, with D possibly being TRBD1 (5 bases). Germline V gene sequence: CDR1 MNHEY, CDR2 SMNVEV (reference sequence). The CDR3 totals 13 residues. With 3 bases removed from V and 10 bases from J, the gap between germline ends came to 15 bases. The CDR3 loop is CASSFGQAGGAFF. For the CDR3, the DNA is TGTGCCAGCAGTTTCGGTCAGGCTGGGGGAGCTTTCTTT.

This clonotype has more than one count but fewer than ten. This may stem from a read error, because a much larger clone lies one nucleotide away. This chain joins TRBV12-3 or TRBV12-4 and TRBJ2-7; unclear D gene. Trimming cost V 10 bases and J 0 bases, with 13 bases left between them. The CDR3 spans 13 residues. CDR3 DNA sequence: TGTGCCACCACACACTACCCCTCCTACGAGCAGTACTTC. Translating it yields CATTHYPSYEQYF.

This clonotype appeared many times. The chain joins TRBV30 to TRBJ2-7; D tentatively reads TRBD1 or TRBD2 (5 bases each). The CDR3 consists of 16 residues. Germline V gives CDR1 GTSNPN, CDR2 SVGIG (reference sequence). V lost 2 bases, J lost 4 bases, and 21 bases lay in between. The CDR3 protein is CAWSSPRLSGAYEQYF. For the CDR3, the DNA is TGTGCCTGGAGTTCCCCCAGACTCTCCGGGGCTTACGAGCAGTACTTC.

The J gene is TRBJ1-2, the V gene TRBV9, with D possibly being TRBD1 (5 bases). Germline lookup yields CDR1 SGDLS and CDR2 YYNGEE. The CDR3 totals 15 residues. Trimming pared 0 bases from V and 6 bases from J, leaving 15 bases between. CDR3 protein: CASSVAEGLYDGYTF. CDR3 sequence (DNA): TGTGCCAGCAGCGTAGCGGAGGGACTCTACGATGGCTACACCTTC.

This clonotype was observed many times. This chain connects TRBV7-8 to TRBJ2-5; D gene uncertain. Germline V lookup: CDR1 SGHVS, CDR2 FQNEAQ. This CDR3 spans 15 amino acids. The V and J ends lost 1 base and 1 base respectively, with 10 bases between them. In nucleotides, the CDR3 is TGTGCCAGCAGCTTAGGTCTAGTCAGCCAAGAGACCCAGTACTTC. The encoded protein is CASSLGLVSQETQYF.

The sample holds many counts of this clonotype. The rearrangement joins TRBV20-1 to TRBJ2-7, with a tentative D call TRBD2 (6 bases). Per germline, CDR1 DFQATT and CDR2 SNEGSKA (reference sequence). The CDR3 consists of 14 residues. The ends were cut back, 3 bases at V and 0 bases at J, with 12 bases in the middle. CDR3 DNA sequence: TGCAGTGCTAGTGATAGCGGAGGCTCCTACGAGCAGTACTTC. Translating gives CSASDSGGSYEQYF.

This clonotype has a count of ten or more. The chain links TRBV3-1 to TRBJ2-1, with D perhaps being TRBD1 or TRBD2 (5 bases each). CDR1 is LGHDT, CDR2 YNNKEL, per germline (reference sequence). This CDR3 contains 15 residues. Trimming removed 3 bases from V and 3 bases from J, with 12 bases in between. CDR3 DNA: TGTGCCAGCAGCCAGGGGACCGTTCTCTACAATGAGCAGTTCTTC. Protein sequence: CASSQGTVLYNEQFF.

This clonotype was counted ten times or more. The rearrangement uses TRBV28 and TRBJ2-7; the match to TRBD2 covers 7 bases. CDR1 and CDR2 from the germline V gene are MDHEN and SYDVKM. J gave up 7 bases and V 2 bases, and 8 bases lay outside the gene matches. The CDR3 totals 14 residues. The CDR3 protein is CASSLVRETGEQYF. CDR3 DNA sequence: TGTGCCAGCAGTTTAGTGCGGGAGACGGGGGAGCAGTACTTC.

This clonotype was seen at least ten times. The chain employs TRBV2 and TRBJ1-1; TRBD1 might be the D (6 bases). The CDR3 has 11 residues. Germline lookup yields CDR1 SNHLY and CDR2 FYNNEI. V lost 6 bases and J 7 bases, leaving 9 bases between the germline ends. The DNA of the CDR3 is TGTGCCAGCAGCAGGGGTATTGAAGCTTTCTTT. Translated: CASSRGIEAFF.

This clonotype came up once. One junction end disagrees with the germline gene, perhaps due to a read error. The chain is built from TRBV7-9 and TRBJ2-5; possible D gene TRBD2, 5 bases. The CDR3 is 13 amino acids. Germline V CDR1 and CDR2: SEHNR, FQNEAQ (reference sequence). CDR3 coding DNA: TGTGCCAGCAGCTTAGGAGGGCAAGAGACCCTGTACTTC. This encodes CASSLGGQETLYF.

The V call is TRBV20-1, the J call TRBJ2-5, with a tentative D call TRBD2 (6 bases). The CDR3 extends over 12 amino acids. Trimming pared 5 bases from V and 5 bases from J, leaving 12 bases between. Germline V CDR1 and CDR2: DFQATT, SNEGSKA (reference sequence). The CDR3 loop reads CSAGGLVETQYF. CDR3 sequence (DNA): TGCAGTGCTGGGGGGTTGGTGGAGACCCAGTACTTC.

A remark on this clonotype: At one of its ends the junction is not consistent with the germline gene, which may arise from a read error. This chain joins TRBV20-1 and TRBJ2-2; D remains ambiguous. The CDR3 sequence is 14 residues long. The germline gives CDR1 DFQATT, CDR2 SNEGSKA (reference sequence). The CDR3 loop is CSARGPLNTEELFF. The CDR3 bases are TGCAGTGCTAGAGGTCCTTTGAACACCGAGGAGCTGTTTTTT.

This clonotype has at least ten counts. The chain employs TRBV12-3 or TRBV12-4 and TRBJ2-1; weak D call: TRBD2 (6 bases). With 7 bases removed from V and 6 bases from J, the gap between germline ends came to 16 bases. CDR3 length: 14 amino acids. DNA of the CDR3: TGTGCCAGCAAACCACCACTAGCTTTCAATGAGCAGTTCTTC. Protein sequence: CASKPPLAFNEQFF.

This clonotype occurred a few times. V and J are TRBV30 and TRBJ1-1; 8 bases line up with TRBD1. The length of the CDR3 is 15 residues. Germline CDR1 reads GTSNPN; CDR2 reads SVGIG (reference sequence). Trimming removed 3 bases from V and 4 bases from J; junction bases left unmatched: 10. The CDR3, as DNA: TGTGCCTGGAGCCAAGTCCCCAGGGGGCGCACTGAAGCTTTCTTT. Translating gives CAWSQVPRGRTEAFF.

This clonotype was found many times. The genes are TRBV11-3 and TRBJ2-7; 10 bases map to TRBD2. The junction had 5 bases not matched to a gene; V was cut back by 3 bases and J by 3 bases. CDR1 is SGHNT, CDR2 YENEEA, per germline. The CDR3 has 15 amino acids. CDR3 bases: TGTGCCAGCAGCTTCCCACTAGCGGGAAACTACGAGCAGTACTTC. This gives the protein CASSFPLAGNYEQYF.

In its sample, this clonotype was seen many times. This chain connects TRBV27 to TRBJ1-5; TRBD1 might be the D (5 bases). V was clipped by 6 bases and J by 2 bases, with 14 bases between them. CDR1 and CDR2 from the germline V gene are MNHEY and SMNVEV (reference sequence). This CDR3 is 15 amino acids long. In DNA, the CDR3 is TGTGCCAGCAGGAAGTCAACGGGACGCAATCAGCCCCAGCATTTT. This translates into CASRKSTGRNQPQHF.